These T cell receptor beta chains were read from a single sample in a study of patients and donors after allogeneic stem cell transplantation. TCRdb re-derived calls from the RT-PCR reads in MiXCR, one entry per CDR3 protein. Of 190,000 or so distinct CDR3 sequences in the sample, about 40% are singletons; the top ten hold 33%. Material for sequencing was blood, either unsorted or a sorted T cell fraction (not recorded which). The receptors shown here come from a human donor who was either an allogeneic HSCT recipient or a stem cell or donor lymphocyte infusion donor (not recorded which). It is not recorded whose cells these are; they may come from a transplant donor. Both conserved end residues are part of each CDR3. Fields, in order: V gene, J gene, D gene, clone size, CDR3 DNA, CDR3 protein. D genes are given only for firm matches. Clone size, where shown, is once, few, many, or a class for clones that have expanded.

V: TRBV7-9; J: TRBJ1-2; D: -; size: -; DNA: TGTGCCAGCAGCCCGACGGGCGTTTTGGAGAACTATGGCTACACCTTC; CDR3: CASSPTGVLENYGYTF
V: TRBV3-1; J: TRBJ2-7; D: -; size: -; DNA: TGTGCCAGCAGCCGAGGGGACCCAGGAGCCGACGAGCAGTACTTC; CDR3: CASSRGDPGADEQYF
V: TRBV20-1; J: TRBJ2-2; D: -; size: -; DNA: TGCAGTGCTACCGTCGAGTTCGGCGGCGGGGAGCTGTTTTTT; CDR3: CSATVEFGGGELFF
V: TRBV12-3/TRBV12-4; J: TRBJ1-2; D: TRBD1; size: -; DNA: TGTGCCAGCAGTTTAATAGGGACAGGGTATGGCTACACCTTC; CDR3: CASSLIGTGYGYTF
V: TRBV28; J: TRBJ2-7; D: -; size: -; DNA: TGTGCCAGCAGTAGATACGAGCAGTACTTC; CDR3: CASSRYEQYF
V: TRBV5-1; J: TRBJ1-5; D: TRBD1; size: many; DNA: TGCGCCAGCAGCTTGGAGGGGGCCCGAAATCAGCCCCAGCATTTT; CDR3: CASSLEGARNQPQHF
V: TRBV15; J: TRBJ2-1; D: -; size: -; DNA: TGTGCCACCAGCAGATCCCTAACCCGCAACAATGAGCAGTTCTTC; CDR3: CATSRSLTRNNEQFF
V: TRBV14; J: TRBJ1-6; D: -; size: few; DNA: TGTGCCAGCAGCCAACGAGGACCCATGAGGGGTTCACCCCTCCACTTT; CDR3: CASSQRGPMRGSPLHF
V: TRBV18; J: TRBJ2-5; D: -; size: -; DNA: TGTGCCAGCTCACCATCGTGCGGGGCCCAAGAGACCCAGTACTTC; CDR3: CASSPSCGAQETQYF
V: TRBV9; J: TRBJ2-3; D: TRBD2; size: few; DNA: TGTGCCAGCAGCAACAGCGGGGATCCTCGAGATACGCAGTATTTT; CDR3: CASSNSGDPRDTQYF
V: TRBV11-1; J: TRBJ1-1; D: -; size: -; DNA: TGTGCCAGCAGCTCCGCCGCCCAGAACACTGAAGCTTTCTTT; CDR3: CASSSAAQNTEAFF
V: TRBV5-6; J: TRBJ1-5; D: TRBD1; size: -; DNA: TGTGCCAGCAGCGATAGCCGGGACAGGAATCAGCCCCAGCATTTT; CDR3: CASSDSRDRNQPQHF
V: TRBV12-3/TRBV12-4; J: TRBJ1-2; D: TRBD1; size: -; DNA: TGTGCCAGCAGTTGGACAGGGGGAGGATATGGCTACACCTTC; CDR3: CASSWTGGGYGYTF
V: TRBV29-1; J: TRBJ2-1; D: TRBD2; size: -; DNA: TGCAGCACGACTAGCGGGACATACAATGAGCAGTTCTTC; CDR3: CSTTSGTYNEQFF
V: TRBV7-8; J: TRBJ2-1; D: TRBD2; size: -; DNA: TGTGCCAGCAGCCCCGGGACTAGCGGTTATGAGCAGTTCTTC; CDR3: CASSPGTSGYEQFF
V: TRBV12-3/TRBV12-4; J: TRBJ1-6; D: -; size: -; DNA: TGTGCCAGCAGTTTAGCCCAAAGCTCACCCCTCCACTTT; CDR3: CASSLAQSSPLHF
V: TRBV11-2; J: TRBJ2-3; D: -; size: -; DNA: TGTGCCAGCAGCTTAGAAGCGAGACTTAGTATCCTAGCAGATACGCAGTATTTT; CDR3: CASSLEARLSILADTQYF
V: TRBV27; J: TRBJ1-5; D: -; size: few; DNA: TGTGCCAGCAGTTTATTCAATAGCAATCAGCCCCAGCATTTT; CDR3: CASSLFNSNQPQHF
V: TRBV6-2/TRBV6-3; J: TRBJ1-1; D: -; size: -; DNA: TGTGCCAGCAGTTTAGGGGACTTGGTGAACACTGAAGCTTTCTTT; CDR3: CASSLGDLVNTEAFF
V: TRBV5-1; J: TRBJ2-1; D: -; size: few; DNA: TGCGCCAGCAGCTTGGTTGGACAGAACTACAATGAGCAGTTCTTC; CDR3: CASSLVGQNYNEQFF
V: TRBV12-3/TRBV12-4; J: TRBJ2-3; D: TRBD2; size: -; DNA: TGTGCCAGCAGTTTGACTAGCGGGAGGCCCTTTTCAAGTACGCAGTATTTT; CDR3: CASSLTSGRPFSSTQYF
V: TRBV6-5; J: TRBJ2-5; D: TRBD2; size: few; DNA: TGTGCCAGCAGTTTTCTAACACTAGCGGGAGGGGGAGAGACCCAGTACTTC; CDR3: CASSFLTLAGGGETQYF
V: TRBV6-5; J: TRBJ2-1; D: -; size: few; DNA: TGTGCCAGCAGTTACTCGGCTTTGGGGTACAATGAGCAGTTCTTC; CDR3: CASSYSALGYNEQFF
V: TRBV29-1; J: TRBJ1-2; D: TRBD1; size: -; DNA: TGCAGCGTCTTACGGACAGGGGAAGGCTACACCTTC; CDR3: CSVLRTGEGYTF